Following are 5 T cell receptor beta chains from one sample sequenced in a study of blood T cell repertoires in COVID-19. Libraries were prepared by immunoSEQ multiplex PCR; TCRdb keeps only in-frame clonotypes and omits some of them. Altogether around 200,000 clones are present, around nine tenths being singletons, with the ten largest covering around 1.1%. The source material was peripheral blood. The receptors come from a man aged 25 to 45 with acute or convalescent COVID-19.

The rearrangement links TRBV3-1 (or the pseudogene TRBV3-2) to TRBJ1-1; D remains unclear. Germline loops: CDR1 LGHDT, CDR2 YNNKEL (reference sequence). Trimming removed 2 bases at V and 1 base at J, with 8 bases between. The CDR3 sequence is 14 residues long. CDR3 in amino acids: CASSQNLGNTEAFF. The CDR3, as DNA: TGTGCCAGCAGCCAAAACCTCGGGAACACTGAAGCTTTCTTT.

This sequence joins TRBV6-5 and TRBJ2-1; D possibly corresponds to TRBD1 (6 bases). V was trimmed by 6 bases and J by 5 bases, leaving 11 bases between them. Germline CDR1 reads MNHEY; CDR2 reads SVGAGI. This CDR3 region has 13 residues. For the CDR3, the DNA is TGTGCCAGCAGATCACAGGGTCACAATGAGCAGTTCTTC. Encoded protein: CASRSQGHNEQFF.

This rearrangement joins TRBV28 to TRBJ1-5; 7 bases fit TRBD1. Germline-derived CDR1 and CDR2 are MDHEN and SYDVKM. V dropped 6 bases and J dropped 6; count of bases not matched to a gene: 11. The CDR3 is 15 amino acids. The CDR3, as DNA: TGTGCCAGCAGCGAATCCCAGGGGGACAGTCAGCCCCAGCATTTT. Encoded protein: CASSESQGDSQPQHF.

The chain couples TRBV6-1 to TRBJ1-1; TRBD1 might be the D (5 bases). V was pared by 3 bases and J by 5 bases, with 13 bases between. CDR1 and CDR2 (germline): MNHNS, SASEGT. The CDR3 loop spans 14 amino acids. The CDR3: CASSDRGGMTEAFF. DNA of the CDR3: TGTGCCAGCAGTGACCGGGGGGGTATGACTGAAGCTTTCTTT.

CDR3 protein: CASSSLGYTF. The CDR3 nucleotides are TGTGCCAGCAGTTCCCTCGGCTACACCTTC. This chain joins TRBV28 and TRBJ1-2; D remains unclear. Deletions cut 4 bases from V and 8 bases from J, with 5 bases between. Looked up from germline, CDR1 is MDHEN and CDR2 is SYDVKM. The length of the CDR3 is 10 residues.